This is a list of T cell receptor beta chains from one sample in a study of siplizumab effects on memory and regulatory T cells. The assay was immunoSEQ multiplex PCR, and TCRdb's table has in-frame clones only and misses some. The profile shows some 100,000 clones, 80% to 95% of them singletons. The specimen sequenced was CD4+ T cells sorted from blood. These receptors came from a human donor in good health. Some clones in this sample may be carry-over from other donors' samples. Both conserved end residues are part of each CDR3. A D gene is named only where the DNA matches it firmly. The size field is filled for only some rows; it gives once, few, many or a size class.

V gene	clone size	J gene	CDR3 length	D gene	CDR3 DNA	CDR3 protein
TRBV14	-	TRBJ1-1	14	-	TGTGCCAGCAGCCAAGGACGGAAGGGAACTGAAGCTTTCTTT	CASSQGRKGTEAFF
TRBV7-9	-	TRBJ2-7	14	-	TGTGCCAGCAGCTTGGAAAGGGGACCGTACGAGCAGTACTTC	CASSLERGPYEQYF
TRBV19	once	TRBJ1-1	17	-	TGTGCCAGTAGTATATCCCAGGGAAGGATGGGCGACACTGAAGCTTTCTTT	CASSISQGRMGDTEAFF
TRBV19	-	TRBJ2-3	15	TRBD2	TGTGCCAGCGCTCGGACTAGCGGGAGGTCAGATACGCAGTATTTT	CASARTSGRSDTQYF
TRBV4-1	-	TRBJ2-7	15	TRBD1	TGCGCCAGCAGCGTCCGGGACAGGGGTATTTACGAGCAGTACTTC	CASSVRDRGIYEQYF
TRBV7-6	once	TRBJ2-2	15	-	TGTGCCAGCAGCTCCCAAGGGGGGGACACCGGGGAGCTGTTTTTT	CASSSQGGDTGELFF
TRBV5-1	-	TRBJ2-7	14	-	TGCGCCAGCAGCAACGGCCCCGGATCCTACGAGCAGTACTTC	CASSNGPGSYEQYF
TRBV28	-	TRBJ2-5	14	-	TGTGCCAGCAGTTTATTAACTCTTAGAGAGACCCAGTACTTC	CASSLLTLRETQYF
TRBV9	-	TRBJ2-5	16	TRBD2	TGTGCCAGCGACACCCGGGGGGGTTTAGGCCAAGAGACCCAGTACTTC	CASDTRGGLGQETQYF
TRBV15	once	TRBJ1-4	17	-	TGTGCCACCAGCAGAGACCCCCATGGGGGGTGGAATGAAAAACTGTTTTTT	CATSRDPHGGWNEKLFF
TRBV27	-	TRBJ2-7	15	TRBD1	TGTGCCAGCCGTTCTATAGGGACAGGGAGCTACGAGCAGTACTTC	CASRSIGTGSYEQYF
TRBV6-6	-	TRBJ2-3	11	-	TGTGCCAGCAGTAGGGCAGATACGCAGTATTTT	CASSRADTQYF
TRBV27	-	TRBJ2-1	15	TRBD2	TGTGCCAGCAGTTTATTCGCGGGAGGGCCCCATGAGCAGTTCTTC	CASSLFAGGPHEQFF
TRBV5-8	-	TRBJ2-1	15	TRBD2	TGTGCCAGCAGGTTGGCTAGCGGGAGGCCCAATGAGCAGTTCTTC	CASRLASGRPNEQFF
TRBV7-8	-	TRBJ2-3	16	-	TGTGCCAGCAGCTTAGCTATCCGGGAAAGCACAGATACGCAGTATTTT	CASSLAIRESTDTQYF
TRBV5-1	-	TRBJ2-1	15	TRBD1	TGCGCCAGCAGCTCTAGGGACAGGGCCGACAATGAGCAGTTCTTC	CASSSRDRADNEQFF
TRBV5-1	-	TRBJ1-1	15	-	TGCGCCAGCAGTTTAGGGGCCCCTAGGGGAACTGAAGCTTTCTTT	CASSLGAPRGTEAFF
TRBV5-4	-	TRBJ2-2	15	-	TGTGCCAGCAATCTGGGAGGATCGAACACCGGGGAGCTGTTTTTT	CASNLGGSNTGELFF
TRBV28	-	TRBJ2-7	14	TRBD2	TGTGCCAGCCGCATAGCGGGGGGGTCCTACGAGCAGTACTTC	CASRIAGGSYEQYF
TRBV7-9	-	TRBJ1-1	17	-	TGTGCCAGCAGCTTAAGAGGCCGGGGACTCTTGAACACTGAAGCTTTCTTT	CASSLRGRGLLNTEAFF
TRBV4-2	-	TRBJ2-5	17	TRBD2	TGTGCCAGCAGCCAAGCGGGGACTAGCGGGAGTGCGGAGACCCAGTACTTC	CASSQAGTSGSAETQYF
TRBV30	-	TRBJ1-2	14	TRBD1	TGTGCCTGGAGTCCAGCCAGGGGGTATGGTGGCTACACCTTC	CAWSPARGYGGYTF
TRBV13	-	TRBJ2-3	17	-	TGTGCCAGCAGCTTAGGCCTGCTATTGGGGAATACAGATACGCAGTATTTT	CASSLGLLLGNTDTQYF
TRBV6-5	once	TRBJ2-7	14	TRBD1	TGTGCCAGCAGGTCCCGGGACAGTCAAAGGCGGTGGTTCTTC	CASRSRDSQRRWFF
TRBV10-2	-	TRBJ1-2	13	-	TGCGCCAGCAGTGAAAAGGGGGGCTATGGCTACACCTTC	CASSEKGGYGYTF
TRBV5-4	-	TRBJ2-7	13	-	TGTGCCAGCAGCTTGGTAGGAGGCTACGAGCAGTACTTC	CASSLVGGYEQYF
TRBV27	few	TRBJ1-1	13	-	TGTGCCAGCAGTGTGACAGAGAACACTGAAGCTTTCTTT	CASSVTENTEAFF
TRBV1	once	TRBJ2-7	16	-	TGCACCAGCAGCCGGGGACTCCGGGACTACTCCTACGAGCAGTACTTC	CTSSRGLRDYSYEQYF
TRBV18	once	TRBJ2-1	16	-	TGTGCCAGCTCACCACCCGCGCGCCCGAGGTACAATGAGCAGTTCTTC	CASSPPARPRYNEQFF
TRBV7-9	-	TRBJ2-5	17	TRBD2	TGTGCCAGCAGTCGGGGGACTAGCGGGCTCCACGATGAGACCCAGTACTTC	CASSRGTSGLHDETQYF
TRBV5-1	once	TRBJ2-3	14	-	TGCGCCAGCAGCTGGGGCGAAAGCACAGATACGCAGTATTTT	CASSWGESTDTQYF
TRBV5-5	once	TRBJ2-1	16	-	TGTGCCAGCAGCTTAGGCGGGTCCCCCCTAGACAATGAGCAGTTCTTC	CASSLGGSPLDNEQFF
TRBV13	once	TRBJ2-5	17	TRBD2	TGTGCCAGCAGCTTAGGCTTTTTAGCGGGAGTCTCAGAGACCCAGTACTTC	CASSLGFLAGVSETQYF
TRBV6-5	-	TRBJ2-7	14	-	TGTGCCAGCGCTGGGCAGGGTTACTCCTACGAGCAGTACTTC	CASAGQGYSYEQYF
TRBV6-1	few	TRBJ1-1	14	TRBD1	TGTGCCAGCAGCCTCGACAGGGGGCGGACTGAAGCTTTCTTT	CASSLDRGRTEAFF
TRBV12-5	-	TRBJ2-3	16	-	TGTGCTAGTGGTTTTAGGCGGGCGACCCTCACAGATACGCAGTATTTT	CASGFRRATLTDTQYF
TRBV2	few	TRBJ2-5	15	-	TGTGCCAGCAGTGAAAACGGGCTCGAGGGAGAGACCCAGTACTTC	CASSENGLEGETQYF
TRBV2	few	TRBJ2-7	14	-	TGTGCCAGCAGTAACCGGGACAACTCCTACGAGCAGTACTTC	CASSNRDNSYEQYF
TRBV30	-	TRBJ1-2	13	-	TGTGCCTGGAGGCAAAGCGGGGGGCGGATTTTCACCTTC	CAWRQSGGRIFTF
TRBV6-1	-	TRBJ2-2	14	-	TGTGCCAGCAGTGACCCTAAAGTCACCGGGGAGCTGTTTTTT	CASSDPKVTGELFF
TRBV27	-	TRBJ2-6	17	TRBD1	TGTGCCAGCCGCATCGGACAGGGGATACCTGGGGCCAACGTCCTGACTTTC	CASRIGQGIPGANVLTF
TRBV18	-	TRBJ2-5	15	TRBD1	TGTGCCAGCTCACCGAGTACAGGGGCCAGGGAGACCCAGTACTTC	CASSPSTGARETQYF
TRBV28	-	TRBJ2-2	13	-	TGTGCCAGCAGCTACTCGGCCACCGGGGAGCTGTTTTTT	CASSYSATGELFF
TRBV5-1	once	TRBJ2-2	14	-	TGCGCCAGCAGCTTGGGGGGTTCCACCGGGGAGCTGTTTTTT	CASSLGGSTGELFF
TRBV7-2	-	TRBJ2-7	11	-	TGTGCCAGCAGCTCCAGATACGAGCAGTACTTC	CASSSRYEQYF